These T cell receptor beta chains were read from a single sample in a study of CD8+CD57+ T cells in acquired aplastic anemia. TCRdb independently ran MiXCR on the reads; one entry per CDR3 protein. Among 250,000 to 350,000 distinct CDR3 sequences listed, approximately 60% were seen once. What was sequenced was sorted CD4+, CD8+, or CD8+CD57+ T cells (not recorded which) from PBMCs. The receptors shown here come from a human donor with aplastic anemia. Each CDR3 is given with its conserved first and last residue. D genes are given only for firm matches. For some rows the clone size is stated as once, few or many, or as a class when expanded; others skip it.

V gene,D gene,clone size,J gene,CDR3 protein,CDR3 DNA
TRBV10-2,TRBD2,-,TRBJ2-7,CASEGPGRGAYEQYF,TGCGCCAGCGAAGGACCTGGGCGGGGGGCCTACGAGCAGTACTTC
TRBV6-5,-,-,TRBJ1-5,CASSTSGLTQPQHF,TGTGCCAGCAGTACTAGCGGGCTAACTCAGCCCCAGCATTTT
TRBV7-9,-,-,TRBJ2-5,CASSRDYNETQYF,TGTGCCAGCAGCAGAGACTACAATGAGACCCAGTACTTC
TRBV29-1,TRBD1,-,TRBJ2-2,CSVSRTGTGELFF,TGCAGCGTTTCGAGGACAGGGACCGGGGAGCTGTTTTTT
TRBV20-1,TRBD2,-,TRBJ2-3,CSAQTSTGTQYF,TGCAGTGCCCAGACTAGCACAGGTACGCAGTATTTT
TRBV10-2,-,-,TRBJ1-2,CASSERQSYGYTF,TGCGCCAGCAGCGAAAGACAGTCCTATGGCTACACCTTC
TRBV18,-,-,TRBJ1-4,CASSLLPGYGEDEKLFF,TGTGCCAGCTCACTTCTACCGGGCTACGGGGAAGATGAAAAACTGTTTTTT
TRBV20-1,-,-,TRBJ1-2,CSAVGSYGYTF,TGCAGTGCTGTAGGGAGCTATGGCTACACCTTC
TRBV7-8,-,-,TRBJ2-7,CASSSQGHEQYF,TGTGCCAGCAGCTCCCAGGGGCACGAGCAGTACTTC
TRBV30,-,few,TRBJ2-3,CAWSVPGVTQYF,TGTGCCTGGAGTGTACCGGGGGTTACGCAGTATTTT
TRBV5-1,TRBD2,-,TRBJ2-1,CASSPGLAGGLNEQFF,TGCGCCAGCAGCCCGGGACTAGCGGGAGGACTCAATGAGCAGTTCTTC
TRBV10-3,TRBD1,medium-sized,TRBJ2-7,CAIKRSGGSYEQYF,TGTGCCATCAAGAGGTCAGGGGGCTCCTACGAGCAGTACTTC
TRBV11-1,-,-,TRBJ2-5,CASSLVRGINQETQYF,TGTGCCAGCAGCTTAGTTCGCGGGATCAATCAAGAGACCCAGTACTTC
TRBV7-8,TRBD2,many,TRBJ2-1,CASSHQGLALGDEQFF,TGTGCCAGCAGCCACCAGGGACTAGCGTTAGGGGATGAGCAGTTCTTC
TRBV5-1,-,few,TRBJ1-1,CATSWGQNTEAFF,TGCGCCACCTCCTGGGGACAGAACACTGAAGCTTTCTTT
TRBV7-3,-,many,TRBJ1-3,CASSESSGNTIYF,TGTGCCAGCAGCGAGAGCTCTGGAAACACCATATATTTT